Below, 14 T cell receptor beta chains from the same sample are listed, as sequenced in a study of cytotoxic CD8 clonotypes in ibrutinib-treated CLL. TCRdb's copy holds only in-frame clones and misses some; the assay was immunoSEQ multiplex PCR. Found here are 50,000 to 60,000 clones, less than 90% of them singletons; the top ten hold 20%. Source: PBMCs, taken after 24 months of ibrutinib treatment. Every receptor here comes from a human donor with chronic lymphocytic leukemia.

CDR3 sequence: CATSTRGSGANVLTF. CDR3 in DNA: TGTGCCACCAGCACCAGGGGCTCCGGGGCCAACGTCCTGACTTTC. This chain joins TRBV15 and TRBJ2-6; D perhaps matches TRBD1 (6 bases). V was trimmed by 4 bases and J by 4 bases, leaving 11 bases between them. Germline values: CDR1 LNHNV, CDR2 YYDKDF (reference sequence). This CDR3 spans 15 amino acids. The full variable domain, in which reference TRBV15 and TRBJ2-6 provide the parts outside the CDR3, is DAMVIQNPRYQVTQFGKPVTLSCSQTLNHNVMYWYQQKSSQAPKLLFHYYDKDFNNEADTPDNFQSRRPNTSFCFLDIRSPGLGDTAMYLCATSTRGSGANVLTFGAGSRLTVL.

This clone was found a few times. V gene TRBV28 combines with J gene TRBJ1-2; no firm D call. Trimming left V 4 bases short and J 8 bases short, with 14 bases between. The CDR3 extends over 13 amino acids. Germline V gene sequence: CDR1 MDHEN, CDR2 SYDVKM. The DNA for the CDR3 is TGTGCCAGCAGTTCCAACTTGGCTGGAGGCTACACCTTC. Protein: CASSSNLAGGYTF.

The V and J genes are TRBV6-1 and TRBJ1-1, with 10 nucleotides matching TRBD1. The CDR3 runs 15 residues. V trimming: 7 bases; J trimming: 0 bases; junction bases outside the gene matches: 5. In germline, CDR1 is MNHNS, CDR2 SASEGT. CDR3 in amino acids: CASKVDRGMNTEAFF. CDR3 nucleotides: TGTGCCAGCAAAGTGGACAGGGGGATGAACACTGAAGCTTTCTTT.

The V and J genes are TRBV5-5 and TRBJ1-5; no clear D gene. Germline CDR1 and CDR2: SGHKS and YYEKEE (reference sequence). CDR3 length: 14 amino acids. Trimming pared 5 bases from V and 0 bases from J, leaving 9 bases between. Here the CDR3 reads CASSSLHSNQPQHF. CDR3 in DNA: TGTGCCAGCAGTTCCCTTCATAGCAATCAGCCCCAGCATTTT.

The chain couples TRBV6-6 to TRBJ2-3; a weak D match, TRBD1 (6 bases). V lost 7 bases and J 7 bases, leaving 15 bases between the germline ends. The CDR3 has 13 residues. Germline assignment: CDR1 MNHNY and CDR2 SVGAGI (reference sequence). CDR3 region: CASIEGGANTQYF. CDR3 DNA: TGTGCCAGCATCGAAGGGGGTGCCAATACGCAGTATTTT.

The CDR3 region has the DNA TGTGCCAGCAGCCAAGGGGCGCAAGGAGAGACCCAGTACTTC. This sequence encodes CASSQGAQGETQYF. This chain uses TRBV4-2 with TRBJ2-5; D ambiguous. Germline CDR1 is LGHNA and CDR2 is YNFKEQ. This CDR3 is 14 amino acids long. V was shortened by 1 base and J by 4 bases, with 10 bases between the two germline ends.

The CDR3 here is CASSPHGGEQFF. DNA of the CDR3: TGTGCCAGCAGCCCTCATGGGGGGGAGCAGTTCTTC. The J gene is TRBJ2-1, the V gene TRBV7-2; a possible D gene is TRBD2 (6 bases). V was clipped by 5 bases and J by 10 bases, with 12 bases between them. Per the germline V gene, CDR1 is SGHTA and CDR2 is FQGNSA. The CDR3 loop spans 12 amino acids.

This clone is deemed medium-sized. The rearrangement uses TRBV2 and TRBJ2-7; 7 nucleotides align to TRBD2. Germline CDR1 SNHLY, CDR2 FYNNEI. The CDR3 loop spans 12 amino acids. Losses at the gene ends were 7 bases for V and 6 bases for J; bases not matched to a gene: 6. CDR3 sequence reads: CASNGLGGEQYF. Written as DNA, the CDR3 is TGTGCCAGCAACGGACTAGGAGGCGAGCAGTACTTC. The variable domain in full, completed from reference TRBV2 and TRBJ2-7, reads EPEVTQTPSHQVTQMGQEVILRCVPISNHLYFYWYRQILGQKVEFLVSFYNNEISEKSEIFDDQFSVERPDGSNFTLKIRSTKLEDSAMYFCASNGLGGEQYFGPGTRLTVT.

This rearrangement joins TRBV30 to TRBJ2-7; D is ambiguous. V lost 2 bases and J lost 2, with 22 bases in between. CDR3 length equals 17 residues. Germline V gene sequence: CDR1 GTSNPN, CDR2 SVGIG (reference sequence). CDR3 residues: CAWSNEFKLKSAYEQYF. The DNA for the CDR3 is TGTGCCTGGAGTAACGAATTCAAACTTAAAAGTGCCTACGAGCAGTACTTC.

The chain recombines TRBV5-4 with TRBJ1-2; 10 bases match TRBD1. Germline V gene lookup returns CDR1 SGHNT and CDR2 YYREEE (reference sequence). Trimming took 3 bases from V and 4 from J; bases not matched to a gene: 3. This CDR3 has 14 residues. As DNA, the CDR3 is TGTGCCAGCAGCTCGGACAGGGGGGCCTATGGCTACACCTTC. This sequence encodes CASSSDRGAYGYTF.

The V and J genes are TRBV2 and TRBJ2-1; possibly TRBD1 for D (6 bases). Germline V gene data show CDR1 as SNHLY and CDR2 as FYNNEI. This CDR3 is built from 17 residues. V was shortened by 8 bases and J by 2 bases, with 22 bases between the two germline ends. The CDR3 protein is CASRPGVAFVTYNEQFF. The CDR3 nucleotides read TGTGCCAGCCGACCAGGGGTAGCGTTTGTCACCTACAATGAGCAGTTCTTC.

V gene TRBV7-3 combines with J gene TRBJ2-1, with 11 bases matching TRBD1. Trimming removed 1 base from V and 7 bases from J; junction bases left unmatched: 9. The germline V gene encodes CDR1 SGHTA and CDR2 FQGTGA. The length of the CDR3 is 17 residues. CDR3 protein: CASSLKPLGQGVNEQFF. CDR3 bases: TGTGCCAGCAGCTTAAAGCCCCTGGGACAGGGGGTTAATGAGCAGTTCTTC. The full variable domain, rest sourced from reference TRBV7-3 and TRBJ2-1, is GAGVSQTPSNKVTEKGKYVELRCDPISGHTALYWYRQSLGQGPEFLIYFQGTGAADDSGLPNDRFFAVRPEGSVSTLKIQRTERGDSAVYLCASSLKPLGQGVNEQFFGPGTRLTVL.

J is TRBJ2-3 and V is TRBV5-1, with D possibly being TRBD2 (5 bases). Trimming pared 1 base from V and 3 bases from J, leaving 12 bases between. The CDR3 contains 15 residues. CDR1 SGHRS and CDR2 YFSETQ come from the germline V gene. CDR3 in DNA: TGCGCCAGCAGCTTGCGGGGAGTTAGGACAGATACGCAGTATTTT. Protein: CASSLRGVRTDTQYF.

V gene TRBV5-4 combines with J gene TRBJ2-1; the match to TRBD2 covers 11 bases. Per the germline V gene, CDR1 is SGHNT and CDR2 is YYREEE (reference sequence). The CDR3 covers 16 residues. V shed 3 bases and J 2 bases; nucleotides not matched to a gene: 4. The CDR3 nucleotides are TGTGCCAGCAGCTCTGGGACTAGCGGAGCCTACAATGAGCAGTTCTTC. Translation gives CASSSGTSGAYNEQFF.